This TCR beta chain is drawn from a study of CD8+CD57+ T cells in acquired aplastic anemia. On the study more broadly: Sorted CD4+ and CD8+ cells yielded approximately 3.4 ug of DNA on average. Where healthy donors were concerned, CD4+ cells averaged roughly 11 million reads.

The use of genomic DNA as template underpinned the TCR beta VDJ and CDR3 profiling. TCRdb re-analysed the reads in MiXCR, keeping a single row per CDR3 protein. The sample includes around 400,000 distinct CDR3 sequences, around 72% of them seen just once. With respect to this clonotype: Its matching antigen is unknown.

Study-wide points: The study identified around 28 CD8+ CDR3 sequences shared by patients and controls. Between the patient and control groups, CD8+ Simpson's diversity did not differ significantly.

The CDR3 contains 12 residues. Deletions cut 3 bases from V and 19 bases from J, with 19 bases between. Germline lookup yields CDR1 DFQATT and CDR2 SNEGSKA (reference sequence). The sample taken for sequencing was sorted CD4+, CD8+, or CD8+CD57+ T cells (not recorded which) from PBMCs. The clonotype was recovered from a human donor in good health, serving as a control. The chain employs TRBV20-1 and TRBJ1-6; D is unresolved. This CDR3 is CSASSVQQAEHF. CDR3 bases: TGCAGTGCTAGCTCAGTGCAGCAGGCGGAACACTTT.